The rows below give T cell receptor beta chains drawn from one sample of a study of cytomegalovirus exposure and HLA in healthy donors. Sequenced by immunoSEQ multiplex PCR; TCRdb stores in-frame clones only, minus some. The data show nearly 80,000 clones, 80% to 95% seen once. Sequencing was performed on PBMCs. These receptors were obtained from a woman between 25 and 40 years old in good health and CMV-seronegative. CDR3s include the opening cysteine and the closing phenylalanine or tryptophan. The D gene is left open where the match is weak. Where a row states a size, it is once, few, many or the class of an expanded clone; other rows omit it.

j_call: TRBJ2-7; clone_size: NA; v_call: TRBV30; d_call: NA; cdr3_aa: CAWTARRRGLNEQYF; cdr3_nt: TGTGCCTGGACCGCTCGTCGGCGGGGGCTTAACGAGCAGTACTTC
j_call: TRBJ1-5; clone_size: NA; v_call: TRBV27; d_call: TRBD1; cdr3_aa: CASSPSTGTGNNQPQHF; cdr3_nt: TGTGCCAGCAGTCCGTCAACCGGGACAGGGAACAATCAGCCCCAGCATTTT
j_call: TRBJ2-7; clone_size: NA; v_call: TRBV7-3; d_call: TRBD2; cdr3_aa: CASSSPGTSDEQYF; cdr3_nt: TGTGCCAGCAGCTCCCCAGGGACTAGCGACGAGCAGTACTTC
j_call: TRBJ1-2; clone_size: NA; v_call: TRBV5-6; d_call: NA; cdr3_aa: CASSLAQGPDGYTF; cdr3_nt: TGTGCCAGCAGCTTAGCACAGGGCCCGGATGGCTACACCTTC
j_call: TRBJ1-4; clone_size: NA; v_call: TRBV19; d_call: NA; cdr3_aa: CASKGLAGRSEKLFF; cdr3_nt: TGTGCCAGTAAGGGCCTGGCAGGGCGGAGTGAAAAACTGTTTTTT
j_call: TRBJ2-1; clone_size: NA; v_call: TRBV7-9; d_call: TRBD2; cdr3_aa: CASTQAGGYSYNEQFF; cdr3_nt: TGTGCCAGCACTCAAGCGGGAGGTTACTCCTACAATGAGCAGTTCTTC
j_call: TRBJ2-1; clone_size: NA; v_call: TRBV9; d_call: TRBD2; cdr3_aa: CASSSRRTSDEQFF; cdr3_nt: TGTGCCAGCAGCTCCAGACGGACTAGCGATGAGCAGTTCTTC
j_call: TRBJ1-2; clone_size: NA; v_call: TRBV28; d_call: NA; cdr3_aa: CASSPPDRTTGGYTF; cdr3_nt: TGTGCCAGCAGTCCCCCGGACCGGACCACAGGTGGCTACACCTTC
j_call: TRBJ2-7; clone_size: few; v_call: TRBV4-2; d_call: NA; cdr3_aa: CASSQDQGRYEQYF; cdr3_nt: TGTGCCAGCAGCCAAGATCAGGGTAGGTACGAGCAGTACTTC
j_call: TRBJ1-3; clone_size: NA; v_call: TRBV30; d_call: NA; cdr3_aa: CAWSRIGRGVSGNTIYF; cdr3_nt: TGTGCCTGGAGCAGAATTGGACGGGGGGTCTCTGGAAACACCATATATTTT
j_call: TRBJ2-1; clone_size: few; v_call: TRBV15; d_call: TRBD2; cdr3_aa: CATSRDGLAGFYNEQFF; cdr3_nt: TGTGCCACCAGCAGAGATGGCCTAGCGGGCTTCTACAATGAGCAGTTCTTC
j_call: TRBJ2-7; clone_size: NA; v_call: TRBV28; d_call: NA; cdr3_aa: CASSLSASYEQYF; cdr3_nt: TGTGCCAGCAGTTTGAGTGCCTCCTACGAGCAGTACTTC
j_call: TRBJ2-1; clone_size: NA; v_call: TRBV7-2; d_call: TRBD2; cdr3_aa: CASSLALLAGKSSYNEQFF; cdr3_nt: TGTGCCAGCAGCTTAGCGCTCCTAGCGGGGAAGAGCTCCTACAATGAGCAGTTCTTC
j_call: TRBJ2-1; clone_size: NA; v_call: TRBV6-4; d_call: NA; cdr3_aa: CASSDRGSSATQNEQFF; cdr3_nt: TGTGCCAGCAGTGACCGTGGTAGCTCGGCGACTCAGAATGAGCAGTTCTTC
j_call: TRBJ1-1; clone_size: once; v_call: TRBV2; d_call: TRBD1; cdr3_aa: CASSSGQGARNTEAFF; cdr3_nt: TGTGCCAGCAGTTCTGGACAGGGGGCCCGGAACACTGAAGCTTTCTTT
j_call: TRBJ1-4; clone_size: few; v_call: TRBV19; d_call: NA; cdr3_aa: CASGTPEGSEKLFF; cdr3_nt: TGTGCCAGCGGAACCCCGGAGGGTAGTGAAAAACTGTTTTTT
j_call: TRBJ1-1; clone_size: NA; v_call: TRBV6-4; d_call: NA; cdr3_aa: CASSETGNTEAFF; cdr3_nt: TGTGCCAGCAGTGAAACGGGGAACACTGAAGCTTTCTTT
j_call: TRBJ1-2; clone_size: few; v_call: TRBV7-2; d_call: TRBD1; cdr3_aa: CASSWDSNYGYTF; cdr3_nt: TGTGCCAGCAGCTGGGACAGCAACTATGGCTACACCTTC
j_call: TRBJ2-7; clone_size: NA; v_call: TRBV9; d_call: TRBD1; cdr3_aa: CASSVASRGLGKQYF; cdr3_nt: TGTGCCAGCAGCGTAGCCTCCAGGGGGCTGGGGAAGCAGTACTTC
j_call: TRBJ2-7; clone_size: NA; v_call: TRBV11-2; d_call: TRBD2; cdr3_aa: CASRPSGSGYEQYF; cdr3_nt: TGTGCCAGCAGACCTAGCGGGAGTGGGTACGAGCAGTACTTC
j_call: TRBJ2-7; clone_size: NA; v_call: TRBV27; d_call: TRBD1; cdr3_aa: CASSLKAAGGAYEQYF; cdr3_nt: TGTGCCAGCAGTTTAAAGGCGGCAGGGGGTGCCTACGAGCAGTACTTC
j_call: TRBJ2-7; clone_size: NA; v_call: TRBV15; d_call: TRBD2; cdr3_aa: CATSTTRGGSPYEQYF; cdr3_nt: TGTGCCACCAGCACCACCCGAGGCGGGAGCCCCTACGAGCAGTACTTC
j_call: TRBJ2-3; clone_size: NA; v_call: TRBV5-4; d_call: NA; cdr3_aa: CASSAGGGYSTDTQYF; cdr3_nt: TGTGCCAGCAGCGCCGGCGGGGGCTATAGCACAGATACGCAGTATTTT
j_call: TRBJ1-2; clone_size: NA; v_call: TRBV6-1; d_call: TRBD1; cdr3_aa: CASRGTGADYGYTF; cdr3_nt: TGTGCCAGCAGGGGGACAGGGGCGGACTATGGCTACACCTTC
j_call: TRBJ2-1; clone_size: NA; v_call: TRBV9; d_call: TRBD1; cdr3_aa: CASSLRKGTGPYNEQFF; cdr3_nt: TGTGCCAGCAGTCTTCGGAAGGGGACAGGACCCTACAATGAGCAGTTCTTC
j_call: TRBJ2-5; clone_size: NA; v_call: TRBV5-3; d_call: NA; cdr3_aa: CARSPRPQGLKLGWETQYF; cdr3_nt: TGTGCCAGAAGCCCCCGACCCCAGGGTCTAAAGTTAGGGTGGGAGACCCAGTACTTC
j_call: TRBJ2-7; clone_size: NA; v_call: TRBV5-1; d_call: TRBD2; cdr3_aa: CASSFSSGTSYEQYF; cdr3_nt: TGCGCCAGCAGTTTTTCTAGCGGAACCTCCTACGAGCAGTACTTC
j_call: TRBJ2-3; clone_size: NA; v_call: TRBV5-1; d_call: TRBD1; cdr3_aa: CASSRGQSTDTQYF; cdr3_nt: TGCGCCAGCAGCCGGGGACAGAGCACAGATACGCAGTATTTT
j_call: TRBJ1-5; clone_size: NA; v_call: TRBV19; d_call: TRBD1; cdr3_aa: CASSLSSDRGRQPQHF; cdr3_nt: TGTGCCAGTAGTCTTTCATCGGACAGGGGAAGGCAGCCCCAGCATTTT
j_call: TRBJ1-1; clone_size: NA; v_call: TRBV7-2; d_call: TRBD1; cdr3_aa: CASSSGQGPNTEAFF; cdr3_nt: TGTGCCAGCAGCTCCGGACAGGGTCCGAACACTGAAGCTTTCTTT
j_call: TRBJ2-7; clone_size: NA; v_call: TRBV18; d_call: TRBD1; cdr3_aa: CASSPRTGVPYEQYF; cdr3_nt: TGTGCCAGCTCACCCCGGACAGGGGTGCCCTACGAGCAGTACTTC
j_call: TRBJ1-1; clone_size: once; v_call: TRBV15; d_call: TRBD1; cdr3_aa: CATSRGGTGSTEAFF; cdr3_nt: TGTGCCACCAGCAGAGGAGGGACAGGGAGCACTGAAGCTTTCTTT
j_call: TRBJ1-4; clone_size: NA; v_call: TRBV28; d_call: NA; cdr3_aa: CASKDSSTVVNEKLFF; cdr3_nt: TGTGCCAGCAAGGACAGTTCTACTGTAGTTAATGAAAAACTGTTTTTT
j_call: TRBJ2-3; clone_size: once; v_call: TRBV11-1; d_call: TRBD2; cdr3_aa: CASSLSGAFTDTQYF; cdr3_nt: TGTGCCAGCAGCTTAAGCGGGGCCTTCACAGATACGCAGTATTTT
j_call: TRBJ2-3; clone_size: NA; v_call: TRBV9; d_call: TRBD2; cdr3_aa: CASSVERLGRGGTQYF; cdr3_nt: TGTGCCAGCAGCGTAGAGAGGTTGGGGCGCGGGGGAACGCAGTATTTT
j_call: TRBJ2-1; clone_size: NA; v_call: TRBV18; d_call: NA; cdr3_aa: CASSPSLAGYYNEQFF; cdr3_nt: TGTGCCAGCTCACCTTCCCTGGCGGGATACTACAATGAGCAGTTCTTC
j_call: TRBJ1-2; clone_size: few; v_call: TRBV7-9; d_call: NA; cdr3_aa: CASSLEGPNYGYTF; cdr3_nt: TGTGCCAGCAGCTTGGAGGGTCCCAACTATGGCTACACCTTC